This TCR beta chain was documented in a study of STAT3 mutations in large granular lymphocyte leukemia. Overall study context: Roughly half the longitudinally sequenced T-LGLL patients had canonical STAT3 mutations. General study results and limits: In some patients, a small highly pathogenic clone possibly went undetected. Sampling intervals varied between patients and samples. All newly emerging clones after therapy were STAT3 wild type. Every T-cell large granular lymphocyte leukemia patient had at least one immunodominant TCR beta clonotype.

TCRdb's table, derived via immunoSEQ multiplex PCR, lists solely in-frame clones and lacks some. This repertoire shows thousands of clones, around 50% found once; its top ten account for about 53%. As concerns this clone: The antigen is unknown.

This clonotype originated in a woman aged 65 to 85 with T-cell large granular lymphocyte leukemia. Some clones in this sample may be carry-over from other donors' samples. The sample taken for sequencing was peripheral blood mononuclear cells.

This chain's CDR3 is CASSGSSYEQYF. CDR3 DNA: TGTGCCAGCAGCGGAAGTAGCTACGAGCAGTACTTC. The rearrangement links TRBV5-6 to TRBJ2-7; D ambiguous. Between the trimmed V and J ends, which lost 4 bases and 3 bases, there was a span of 8 bases. This CDR3 has 12 residues. The germline CDR1 and CDR2 sequences are SGHDT and YYEEEE.